This T cell receptor (beta chain) was identified during a study of OX40 agonist ivuxolimab in advanced cancers. Turning to the study itself: Melanoma, hepatocellular carcinoma, head and neck or renal cell cancer occurred in dose-escalation patients. Study outcomes and limitations: In the expanded peripheral T cells, antigen specificity was never determined. Relatively little clonal expansion, among the lowest observed, appeared in partial responders at 0.1-3.0 mg/kg.

V shed 6 bases and J shed 3 bases, with 8 bases lying between them. The CDR3 has 12 amino acids. Looked up from germline, CDR1 is MDHEN and CDR2 is SYDVKM. Comment on this clone: The antigen is unknown.

Some clones are missing from TCRdb's copy, which holds only in-frame ones; the method was immunoSEQ multiplex PCR. The sample shows 59,000 or so clones, approximately 87% of them seen only once. This specimen consisted of CD4+ or CD8+ T cells sorted from blood, obtained in a trial of the OX40 agonist ivuxolimab. This receptor was obtained from an adult with an advanced solid tumor such as melanoma, head and neck, liver or kidney cancer. The V and J genes are TRBV28 and TRBJ1-2; no reliable D call. CDR3 region: CASSLVDYGYTF. Here the CDR3 DNA reads TGTGCCAGCAGCCTCGTAGACTATGGCTACACCTTC.